This entry lists 31 T cell receptor beta chains sequenced from one sample in a study of Ad26.COV2.S vaccination and SARS-CoV-2 variants. TCRdb keeps only in-frame clones here, not all; method: immunoSEQ multiplex PCR. The sample yields approximately 340,000 clones, more than 75% seen once. Treatment indicated: about 20 received Ad26.COV2.S at low or high dose, single or two shots; roughly five received placebo; per-sample allocation not given. Samples came from day 63 after the first vaccine or placebo injection. This sample comprised peripheral blood, obtained in a trial of Ad26.COV2.S vaccine versus placebo. The receptors shown here come from a person between 18 and 65 years old who received the Ad26.COV2.S COVID-19 vaccine or a placebo.

The chain carries TRBV11-2 and TRBJ2-5; 9 bases agree with TRBD1. V gave up 7 bases and J gave up 5 bases; unmatched junction bases: 14. The CDR3 consists of 16 residues. Germline values: CDR1 SGHAT, CDR2 FQNNGV. CDR3 nucleotides: TGTGCCAGCACCCTTGGGACAGGGCGAAGGGGGGAGACCCAGTACTTC. This sequence encodes CASTLGTGRRGETQYF.

V and J are TRBV7-2 and TRBJ1-3; D gene unclear. Germline V CDR1 and CDR2: SGHTA, FQGNSA. Trimming removed 1 base at V and 8 bases at J, with 12 bases between. CDR3 length: 14 residues. The CDR3 loop is CASSLGVGSDTIYF. The CDR3 region has the DNA TGTGCCAGCAGCTTAGGGGTCGGGTCGGACACCATATATTTT. Full variable domain (missing parts from reference TRBV7-2 and TRBJ1-3): GAGVSQSPSNKVTEKGKDVELRCDPISGHTALYWYRQSLGQGLEFLIYFQGNSAPDKSGLPSDRFSAERTGGSVSTLTIQRTQQEDSAVYLCASSLGVGSDTIYFGEGSWLTVV.

This clone is a singleton in its sample. V is TRBV7-8 and J is TRBJ2-7, with D possibly matching TRBD1 (6 bases). V lost 5 bases to trimming and J lost 4 bases, with 15 bases between them. CDR3 size: 14 residues. The germline V gene encodes CDR1 SGHVS and CDR2 FQNEAQ. The CDR3 loop is CASSHARQVYEQYF. CDR3 DNA: TGTGCCAGCAGCCATGCTCGACAGGTGTACGAGCAGTACTTC.

The chain employs TRBV7-9 and TRBJ1-4, with D possibly TRBD1 on 5 matching bases. This CDR3 has 12 residues. Germline-derived CDR1 and CDR2 are SEHNR and FQNEAQ (reference sequence). Trimming left V 5 bases short and J 10 bases short, with 11 bases between. CDR3 sequence reads: CASSPDSLKLFF. CDR3 in DNA: TGTGCCAGCAGCCCAGACAGCCTAAAACTGTTTTTT. The full variable domain, in which reference TRBV7-9 and TRBJ1-4 provide the parts outside the CDR3, is DTGVSQNPRHKITKRGQNVTFRCDPISEHNRLYWYRQTLGQGPEFLTYFQNEAQLEKSRLLSDRFSAERPKGSFSTLEIQRTEQGDSAMYLCASSPDSLKLFFGSGTQLSVL.

In regard to this clone: At the DNA level, this CDR3 is encoded by other sequences in the same sample as well. The chain uses TRBV7-9 and TRBJ1-1, with no clear D. This CDR3 has 13 residues. The germline V gene encodes CDR1 SEHNR and CDR2 FQNEAQ (reference sequence). V was cut by 2 bases and J by 2 bases, with 6 bases left in between. For the CDR3, the DNA is TGTGCCAGCAGCTTAAACAAAAACACTGAAGCTTTCTTT. As protein: CASSLNKNTEAFF.

The rearrangement uses TRBV7-9 and TRBJ2-7, with D perhaps TRBD1 or TRBD2 (5 bases each). The germline V gene encodes CDR1 SEHNR and CDR2 FQNEAQ (reference sequence). The CDR3 length is 15 residues. Trimming took 3 bases from V and 6 from J, leaving 18 bases between them. This CDR3 is CASSFYQGARGEQYF. CDR3 DNA sequence: TGTGCCAGCAGCTTTTATCAGGGCGCTCGGGGCGAGCAGTACTTC.

CDR3 sequence: CASSSRGWTGNTGELFF. The CDR3 DNA is TGTGCCAGCAGTTCACGGGGTTGGACAGGGAACACCGGGGAGCTGTTTTTT. V usage is TRBV27 and J usage is TRBJ2-2, with 7 bases aligning to TRBD1. In germline, CDR1 is MNHEY, CDR2 SMNVEV (reference sequence). The CDR3 totals 17 residues. Trimming at V came to 4 bases and at J to 1 base, leaving 9 bases not matched to a gene.

V is TRBV7-8 and J is TRBJ2-7; D unclear. Trimming took off 5 bases at V and 4 bases at J, with 9 bases between the two ends. This CDR3 region has 12 residues. The germline V gene encodes CDR1 SGHVS and CDR2 FQNEAQ. As DNA, the CDR3 is TGTGCCAGCAGCCAAACCGCTTACGAGCAGTACTTC. The encoded protein is CASSQTAYEQYF.

V is TRBV5-4 and J is TRBJ2-7; TRBD2 might be the D (5 bases). The germline V gene has CDR1 SGHNT and CDR2 YYREEE (reference sequence). V was trimmed by 4 bases and J by 4 bases, leaving 15 bases between them. This CDR3 is built from 14 residues. CDR3 residues: CASSVDSTAYEQYF. The CDR3 DNA follows: TGTGCCAGCAGCGTGGACTCCACCGCATACGAGCAGTACTTC.

The gene calls are TRBV3-1 (or the pseudogene TRBV3-2) and TRBJ2-6, with D tentatively TRBD1 (6 bases). Trimming left V 2 bases short and J 0 bases short, with 8 bases between. Looked up from germline, CDR1 is LGHDT and CDR2 is YNNKEL (reference sequence). CDR3 length: 16 amino acids. The CDR3, as DNA: TGTGCCAGCAGCCAAAGAGGGGGCTCTGGGGCCAACGTCCTGACTTTC. Encoded protein: CASSQRGGSGANVLTF.

The chain employs TRBV7-2 and TRBJ2-2, with D uncertain. CDR1 SGHTA and CDR2 FQGNSA come from the germline V gene. This CDR3 spans 15 amino acids. V shed 5 bases and J shed 0 bases, with 10 bases lying between them. CDR3 in amino acids: CASSPGQANTGELFF. CDR3 bases: TGTGCCAGCAGCCCCGGGCAGGCGAACACCGGGGAGCTGTTTTTT.

V is TRBV6-5 and J is TRBJ2-1; 7 bases match TRBD2. CDR3 length: 15 residues. Losses at the gene ends were 0 bases for V and 6 bases for J; bases not matched to a gene: 5. The V gene's germline CDR1 is MNHEY and CDR2 SVGAGI. This CDR3 is CASSYSERGSNEQFF. CDR3 DNA sequence: TGTGCCAGCAGTTACTCAGAGCGGGGAAGCAATGAGCAGTTCTTC.

The rearrangement links TRBV11-1 to TRBJ2-5; 7 bases agree with TRBD1. The CDR3 runs to 13 residues. The germline gives CDR1 SGHAT, CDR2 FQDESV (reference sequence). V gave up 5 bases and J gave up 2 bases; unmatched junction bases: 2. CDR3 sequence (DNA): TGTGCCAGCAGCCCGGGACAGCAAGAGACCCAGTACTTC. Translating it yields CASSPGQQETQYF.

The V gene is TRBV7-8, the J gene TRBJ2-6, with 9 bases matching TRBD1. Per the germline V gene, CDR1 is SGHVS and CDR2 is FQNEAQ. V shed 1 base, J shed 2 bases, and the junction held 6 bases outside the gene matches. The CDR3 contains 18 residues. The CDR3 DNA follows: TGTGCCAGCAGCTTAGGGGAAGGACAGGGGACTGGGGCCAACGTCCTGACTTTC. Amino acids: CASSLGEGQGTGANVLTF. Looking up the rest from reference TRBV7-8 and TRBJ2-6 gives the full variable domain: GAGVSQSPRYKVAKRGQDVALRCDPISGHVSLFWYQQALGQGPEFLTYFQNEAQLDKSGLPSDRFFAERPEGSVSTLKIQRTQQEDSAVYLCASSLGEGQGTGANVLTFGAGSRLTVL.

The gene calls are TRBV6-5 and TRBJ2-2; D gene uncertain. The V end was cut by 0 bases, the J end by 4 bases, with 12 bases between. The CDR3 is 16 residues long. Germline V gene lookup returns CDR1 MNHEY and CDR2 SVGAGI. CDR3 region: CASSYSSRVPTGELFF. For the CDR3, the DNA is TGTGCCAGCAGTTACTCGTCTAGGGTCCCCACCGGGGAGCTGTTTTTT.

Only one count was recorded for this clone. The chain recombines TRBV30 with TRBJ2-3, with D unclear. This CDR3 has 11 residues. Germline assignment: CDR1 GTSNPN and CDR2 SVGIG (reference sequence). Trimming cost V 7 bases and J 4 bases, with 9 bases left between them. The CDR3 DNA reads as TGTGCCTCGGAAACCTCAGATACGCAGTATTTT. As protein: CASETSDTQYF.

This rearrangement joins TRBV5-1 to TRBJ1-6, with D uncertain. The ends were cut back, 4 bases at V and 7 bases at J, with 12 bases in the middle. The CDR3 runs to 14 residues. Germline CDR1 is SGHRS and CDR2 is YFSETQ. The CDR3 region has the DNA TGCGCCAGCAGCACCGGTGCTAAGAATTCACCCCTCCACTTT. Protein: CASSTGAKNSPLHF.

J is TRBJ1-5 and V is TRBV24-1; the match to TRBD1 covers 9 bases. With 8 bases clipped from V and 3 bases from J, the junction kept 16 bases outside the gene matches. The CDR3 extends over 18 amino acids. Germline V gene sequence: CDR1 KGHDR, CDR2 SFDVKD. As DNA, the CDR3 is TGTGCCACCACTTGGGACAGGGCCCTCCCGAGGTCCAATCAGCCCCAGCATTTT. Translated, it gives CATTWDRALPRSNQPQHF.

The chain has TRBV30 and TRBJ2-1; 8 bases are shared with TRBD2. This CDR3 is built from 14 residues. The V gene end was trimmed by 6 bases and the J gene end by 7 bases; junction bases not matched to a gene: 11. CDR1 and CDR2 (germline): GTSNPN, SVGIG (reference sequence). CDR3 loop: CACKGLAGLNEQFF. CDR3 nucleotide sequence: TGTGCCTGTAAGGGGTTAGCGGGGTTAAATGAGCAGTTCTTC. The complete variable domain, with remaining parts taken from reference TRBV30 and TRBJ2-1, reads SQTIHQWPATLVQPVGSPLSLECTVEGTSNPNLYWYRQAAGRGLQLLFYSVGIGQISSEVPQNLSASRPQDRQFILSSKKLLLSDSGFYLCACKGLAGLNEQFFGPGTRLTVL.

V usage is TRBV9 and J usage is TRBJ1-6; the D is unclear. V lost 3 bases to trimming and J lost 6 bases, with 13 bases between them. CDR1 and CDR2 from the germline V gene are SGDLS and YYNGEE. The CDR3 is 15 residues long. The CDR3: CASSASERSNSPLHF. The CDR3 DNA is TGTGCCAGCAGCGCTTCCGAAAGAAGTAATTCACCCCTCCACTTT.

J is TRBJ2-2 and V is TRBV7-2, with D possibly TRBD1 on 6 matching bases. Germline CDR1 is SGHTA and CDR2 is FQGNSA. The CDR3 is 16 amino acids. The ends were cut back, 2 bases at V and 2 bases at J, with 12 bases in the middle. The CDR3 coding sequence is TGTGCCAGCAGCTTACAACCGGGACAAAACACCGGGGAGCTGTTTTTT. Its translation is CASSLQPGQNTGELFF.

The V call is TRBV27, the J call TRBJ2-7, with D perhaps matching TRBD2 (6 bases). This CDR3 spans 13 amino acids. In germline, CDR1 is MNHEY, CDR2 SMNVEV (reference sequence). Trimming removed 3 bases at V and 2 bases at J, with 8 bases between. DNA of the CDR3: TGTGCCAGCAGTTTCGGGGGAACCTACGAGCAGTACTTC. It encodes CASSFGGTYEQYF.

This clone was seen only a few times. The rearrangement uses TRBV29-1 and TRBJ1-2; D call uncertain. The CDR3 length is 12 residues. Germline V gene sequence: CDR1 SQVTM, CDR2 ANQGSEA. V was pared by 6 bases and J by 5 bases, with 13 bases between. DNA for the CDR3: TGCAGCGTGGTGGACGGCTTTTATGGCTACACCTTC. Amino acids: CSVVDGFYGYTF.

A remark on this clone: Other DNA sequences in the same sample also yield this CDR3. The chain couples TRBV3-1 (or the pseudogene TRBV3-2) to TRBJ1-6; no clear D. Germline values: CDR1 LGHDT, CDR2 YNNKEL (reference sequence). Trimming cost V 5 bases and J 0 bases, with 11 bases left between them. This CDR3 has 16 amino acids. The DNA of the CDR3 is TGTGCCAGCAGCTCCGAAGAACGCTCCTATAATTCACCCCTCCACTTT. Translated, it gives CASSSEERSYNSPLHF.

The chain couples TRBV20-1 to TRBJ2-3; TRBD1 agrees at 8 bases. Germline V lookup: CDR1 DFQATT, CDR2 SNEGSKA (reference sequence). The J segment lost 2 bases and the V segment lost 3 bases, leaving 4 bases of the junction unmatched. The CDR3 spans 14 residues. CDR3 nucleotides: TGCAGTGCTAGTGGACAGGGAGCCACAGATACGCAGTATTTT. This sequence encodes CSASGQGATDTQYF.

CDR3 coding DNA: TGTGCCAGCAGCTTAGTGGCAGGGGAGACCTACGAGCAGTACTTC. Translated, it gives CASSLVAGETYEQYF. This chain uses TRBV7-2 with TRBJ2-7; D may be TRBD1 (6 bases). The germline V gene has CDR1 SGHTA and CDR2 FQGNSA. The CDR3 contains 15 residues. Trimming shortened V by 1 base and J by 2 bases, and 12 bases separated the two germline ends.

The V gene is TRBV6-2 or TRBV6-3, the J gene TRBJ1-5; tentative D call: TRBD1 (5 bases). The CDR3 is 14 residues long. The V end was cut by 1 base, the J end by 7 bases, with 11 bases between. CDR1 and CDR2 (germline): MNHEY, SVGEGT. The CDR3 bases are TGTGCCAGCAGTTACTGGGAAGGGGAACAGCCCCAGCATTTT. Its translation is CASSYWEGEQPQHF.

The chain recombines TRBV7-2 with TRBJ1-1; D is possibly TRBD1 (5 bases). CDR1 is SGHTA, CDR2 FQGNSA, per germline. Trimming stripped 2 bases from V and 0 bases from J, with 13 bases between. CDR3 size: 16 residues. This chain's CDR3 is CASSLRLAGLNTEAFF. In DNA, the CDR3 is TGTGCCAGCAGCTTAAGGCTAGCGGGACTGAACACTGAAGCTTTCTTT.

This clone has a single count. V usage is TRBV23-1 and J usage is TRBJ1-2, with 7 bases identical to TRBD1. TRBV23-1 belongs to the ORF category, with a function that is uncertain. The V segment lost 6 bases and the J segment 1 base; nucleotides outside the gene matches: 8. The CDR3 consists of 15 residues. CDR3 region: CASRRGTAINYGYTF. The CDR3 region has the DNA TGCGCCAGCAGAAGGGGGACAGCGATTAACTATGGCTACACCTTC.

This chain connects TRBV13 to TRBJ2-7; D is undetermined. V lost 6 bases and J lost 2, with 14 bases in between. CDR3 length: 14 residues. The V gene's germline CDR1 is PRHDT and CDR2 FYEKMQ (reference sequence). CDR3 amino acids: CASRFSPSTYEQYF. The DNA for the CDR3 is TGTGCCAGCAGGTTCTCCCCGTCCACCTACGAGCAGTACTTC.

The chain carries TRBV28 and TRBJ1-1; no firm D call. V gave up 1 base and J gave up 9 bases, with 6 bases separating them. Per the germline V gene, CDR1 is MDHEN and CDR2 is SYDVKM. This CDR3 is built from 11 residues. The CDR3 region is CASSLLSKAFF. The CDR3 region has the DNA TGTGCCAGCAGTTTATTGAGTAAAGCTTTCTTT.